This T cell receptor (beta chain) was sequenced for a study of T cell repertoires in cytomegalovirus infection. About the study: CMV infection and matching HLA type were both indicated by public TCR beta signatures. Study-level points and caveats: Dominant in the ex vivo response were TCR beta clonotypes restricted by HLA-C and specific for CMV.

This CDR3 comprises 13 residues. As to this clonotype: Its specificity is not known. One end of the junction does not line up with germline, which may come from a read error.

One entry per CDR3 protein results from TCRdb running MiXCR on the reads. The sample consists of fewer than 200,000 distinct CDR3 sequences, roughly 21% of them appearing once. The clonotype originates from a human donor in good health (CMV status not recorded). Some clones in this sample may be carry-over from other donors' samples. Source: CD8+ T cells from cultured PBMCs, taken from culture after CMV antigen stimulation. The chain is built from TRBV12-3 or TRBV12-4 and TRBJ2-5; D not certain. The DNA of the CDR3 is TGTGCCAGCTCACCTTATTTAAGAGAGGCCCAGTACTTC. The encoded protein is CASSPYLREAQYF.